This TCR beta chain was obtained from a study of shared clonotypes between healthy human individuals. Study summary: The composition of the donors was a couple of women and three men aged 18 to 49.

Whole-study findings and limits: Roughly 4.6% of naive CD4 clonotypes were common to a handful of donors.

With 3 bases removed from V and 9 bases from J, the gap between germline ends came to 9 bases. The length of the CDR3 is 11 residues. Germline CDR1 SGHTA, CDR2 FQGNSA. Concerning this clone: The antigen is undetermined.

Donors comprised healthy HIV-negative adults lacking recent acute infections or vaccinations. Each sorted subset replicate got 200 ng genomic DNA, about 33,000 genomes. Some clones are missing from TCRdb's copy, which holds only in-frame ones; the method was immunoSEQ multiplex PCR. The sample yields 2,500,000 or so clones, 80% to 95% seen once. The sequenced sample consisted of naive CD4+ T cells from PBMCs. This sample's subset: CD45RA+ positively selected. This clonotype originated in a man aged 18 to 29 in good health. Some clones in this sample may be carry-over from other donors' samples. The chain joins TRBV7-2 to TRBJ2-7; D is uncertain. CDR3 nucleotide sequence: TGTGCCAGCAGCTTTCTTGGGTGGCAGTACTTC. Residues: CASSFLGWQYF.